This T cell receptor beta chain was sequenced in a study of Ad26.COV2.S vaccination and SARS-CoV-2 variants. Treatment: about 20 received Ad26.COV2.S at low or high dose, single or two shots; roughly five received placebo; per-sample allocation not given. The samples were gathered on day 63 after the first injection of vaccine or placebo. The CDR3 spans 14 residues. Looked up from germline, CDR1 is MDHEN and CDR2 is SYDVKM. The V and J ends lost 6 bases and 2 bases respectively, with 10 bases between them. Profiled with immunoSEQ multiplex PCR; TCRdb holds only in-frame clones, not every one. The data contain over 400,000 clones, about 92% of them seen just once; the ten biggest clones take up approximately 1.6%.

The sample was peripheral blood, taken in a trial of Ad26.COV2.S vaccine versus placebo. This clonotype was obtained from a person between 18 and 65 years old who received the Ad26.COV2.S COVID-19 vaccine or a placebo. The chain carries TRBV28 and TRBJ2-2; D is uncertain. The CDR3 reads CASSPGQNTGELFF. The CDR3 DNA follows: TGTGCCAGCAGCCCGGGCCAAAACACCGGGGAGCTGTTTTTT.